This TCR beta chain was identified in a study of beta chain features in type 1 diabetes. The entirety of the isolated RNA underwent reverse transcription, so expressed TCRB transcripts were sequenced. Roughly 3.6 million reads on average were seen across naive, central memory and regulatory T cell samples. Here immunoSEQ multiplex PCR was the method, and the copy in TCRdb shows in-frame clones only, minus some. The sample includes 630,000 or so clones, around 15% of them seen just once. Sorting of CD4+ naive, central memory, regulatory and stem cell-like memory cells was performed via CD45RO/CCR7/CD25/CD127/CD95/CD27. Points on this clone: The antigen remains unidentified.

Germline V lookup: CDR1 MNHNY, CDR2 SVGAGI (reference sequence). The CDR3 consists of 15 residues. The V segment lost 7 bases and the J segment 4 bases; nucleotides outside the gene matches: 11. Study outcomes and limitations: Researchers report that Type 1 diabetes patients had moderately but significantly shorter TCRB CDR3s across all four CD4+ subsets. There was no resolution here of whether HLA type influences TCRB rearrangement. More deletions and fewer insertions at VDJ junctions were found in patients with type 1 diabetes.

The chain uses TRBV6-6 and TRBJ2-5; TRBD2 matches 8 bases. The receptor was derived from a man younger than 35 with type 1 diabetes. Material: naive CD4+ T cells from blood. The CDR3 sequence: CASTQGAGGPETQYF. The CDR3 DNA follows: TGTGCCAGCACCCAAGGGGCGGGGGGCCCAGAGACCCAGTACTTC.